This T cell receptor beta chain originates from a study of CD8+ T cells in alopecia areata. cDNA prepared by RNA extraction and subsequent reverse transcription served as the template for sequencing. Measured with immunoSEQ multiplex PCR; TCRdb has only the in-frame clones, and not every one. The table includes over 150,000 clones, about 60% detected once. The CDR3 is made up of 14 amino acids. Trimming at V came to 1 base and at J to 12 bases, leaving 7 bases not matched to a gene. Germline CDR1 and CDR2: SGHTA and FQGNSA. Treatment of the sample: oral pan-JAK inhibitor, 5-10 mg twice daily. The sequencing here drew on CD4+ T cells sorted from blood, taken at week 4, from a patient treated with tofacitinib. The genes are TRBV7-2 and TRBJ2-1; TRBD2 aligns across 9 bases. The receptor was derived from a human donor with alopecia areata. Written as DNA, the CDR3 is TGTGCCAGCAGCTTAGGGCCTAGCGGGGAGGGGCAGTTCTTC. Translation gives CASSLGPSGEGQFF.